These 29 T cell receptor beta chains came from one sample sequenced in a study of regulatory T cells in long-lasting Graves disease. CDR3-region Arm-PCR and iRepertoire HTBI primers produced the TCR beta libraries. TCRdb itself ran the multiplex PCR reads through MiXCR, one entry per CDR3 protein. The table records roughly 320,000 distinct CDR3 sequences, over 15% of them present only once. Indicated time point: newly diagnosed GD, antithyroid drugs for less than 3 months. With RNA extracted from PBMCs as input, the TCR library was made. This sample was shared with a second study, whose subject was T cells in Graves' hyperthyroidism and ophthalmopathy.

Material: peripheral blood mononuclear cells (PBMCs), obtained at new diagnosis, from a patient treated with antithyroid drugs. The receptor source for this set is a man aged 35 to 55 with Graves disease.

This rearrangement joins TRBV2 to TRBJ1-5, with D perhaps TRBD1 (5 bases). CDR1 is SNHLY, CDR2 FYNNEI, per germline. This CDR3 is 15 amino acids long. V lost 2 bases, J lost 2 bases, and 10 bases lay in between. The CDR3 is CASSEWTGRNQPQHF. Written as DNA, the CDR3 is TGTGCCAGCAGTGAATGGACGGGGCGCAATCAGCCCCAGCATTTT.

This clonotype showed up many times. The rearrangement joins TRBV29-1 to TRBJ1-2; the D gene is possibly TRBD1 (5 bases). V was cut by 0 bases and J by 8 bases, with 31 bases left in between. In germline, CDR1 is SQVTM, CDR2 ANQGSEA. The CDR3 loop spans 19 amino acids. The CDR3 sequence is CSVEDRRGWRGLGTNGYTF. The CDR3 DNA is TGCAGCGTTGAAGATCGGAGAGGGTGGAGGGGATTGGGAACTAACGGCTACACCTTC. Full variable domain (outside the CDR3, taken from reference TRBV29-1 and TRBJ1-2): SAVISQKPSRDICQRGTSLTIQCQVDSQVTMMFWYRQQPGQSLTLIATANQGSEATYESGFVIDKFPISRPNLTFSTLTVSNMSPEDSSIYLCSVEDRRGWRGLGTNGYTFGSGTRLTVV.

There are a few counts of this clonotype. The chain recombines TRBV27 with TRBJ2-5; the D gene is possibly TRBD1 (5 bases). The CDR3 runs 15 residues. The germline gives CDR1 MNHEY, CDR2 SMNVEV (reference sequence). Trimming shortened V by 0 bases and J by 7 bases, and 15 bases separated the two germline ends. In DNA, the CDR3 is TGTGCCAGCAGTTTATCGTCGCCAGCTAGGGGGACCCAGTACTTC. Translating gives CASSLSSPARGTQYF.

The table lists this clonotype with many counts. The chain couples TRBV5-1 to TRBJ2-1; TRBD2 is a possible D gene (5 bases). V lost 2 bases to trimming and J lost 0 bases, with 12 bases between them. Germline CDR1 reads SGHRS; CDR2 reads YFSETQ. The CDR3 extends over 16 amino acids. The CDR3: CASSFGRGSSYNEQFF. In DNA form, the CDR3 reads TGCGCCAGCAGCTTCGGACGGGGTAGCTCCTACAATGAGCAGTTCTTC. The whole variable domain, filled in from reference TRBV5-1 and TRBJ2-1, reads KAGVTQTPRYLIKTRGQQVTLSCSPISGHRSVSWYQQTPGQGLQFLFEYFSETQRNKGNFPGRFSGRQFSNSRSEMNVSTLELGDSALYLCASSFGRGSSYNEQFFGPGTRLTVL.

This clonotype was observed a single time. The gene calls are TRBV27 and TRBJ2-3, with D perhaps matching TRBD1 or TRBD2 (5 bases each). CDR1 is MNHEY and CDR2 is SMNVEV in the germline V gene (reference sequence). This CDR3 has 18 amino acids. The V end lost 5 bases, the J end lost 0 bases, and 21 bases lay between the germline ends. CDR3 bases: TGTGCCAGCAGTCCAAATAGAGGGACCGAACTAAGCACAGATACGCAGTATTTT. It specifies CASSPNRGTELSTDTQYF.

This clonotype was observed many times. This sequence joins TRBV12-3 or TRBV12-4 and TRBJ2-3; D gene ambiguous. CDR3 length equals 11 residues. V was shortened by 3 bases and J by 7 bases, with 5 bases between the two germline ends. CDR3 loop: CASSLRNTQYF. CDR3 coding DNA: TGTGCCAGCAGTTTGCGGAATACGCAGTATTTT.

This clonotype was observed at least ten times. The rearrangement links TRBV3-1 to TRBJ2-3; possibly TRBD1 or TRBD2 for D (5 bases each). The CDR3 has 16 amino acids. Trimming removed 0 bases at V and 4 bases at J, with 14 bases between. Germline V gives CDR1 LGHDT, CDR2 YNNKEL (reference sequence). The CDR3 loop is CASSQDERGNADTQYF. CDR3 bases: TGTGCCAGCAGCCAAGATGAGAGGGGAAATGCAGATACGCAGTATTTT.

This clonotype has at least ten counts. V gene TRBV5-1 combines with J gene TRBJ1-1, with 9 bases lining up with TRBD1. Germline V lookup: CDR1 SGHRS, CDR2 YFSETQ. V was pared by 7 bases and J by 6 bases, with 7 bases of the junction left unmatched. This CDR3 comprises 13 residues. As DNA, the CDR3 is TGCGCCAGCTCTGGACAGGGGCGCGCTGAAGCTTTCTTT. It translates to CASSGQGRAEAFF.

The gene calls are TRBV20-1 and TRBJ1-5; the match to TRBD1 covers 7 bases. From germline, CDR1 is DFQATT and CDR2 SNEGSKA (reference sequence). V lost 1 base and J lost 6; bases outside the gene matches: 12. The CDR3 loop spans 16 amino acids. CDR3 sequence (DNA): TGCAGTGCTAGAGCTTACAGGGGTTTGGGTCGTCAGCCCCAGCATTTT. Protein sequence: CSARAYRGLGRQPQHF.

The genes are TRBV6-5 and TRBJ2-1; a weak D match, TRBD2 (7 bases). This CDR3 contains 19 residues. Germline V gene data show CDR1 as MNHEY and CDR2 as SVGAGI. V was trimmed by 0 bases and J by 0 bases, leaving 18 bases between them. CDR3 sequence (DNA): TGTGCCAGCAGTTACTCGATCGGGGGGCTGAAGACCTCCTACAATGAGCAGTTCTTC. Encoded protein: CASSYSIGGLKTSYNEQFF.

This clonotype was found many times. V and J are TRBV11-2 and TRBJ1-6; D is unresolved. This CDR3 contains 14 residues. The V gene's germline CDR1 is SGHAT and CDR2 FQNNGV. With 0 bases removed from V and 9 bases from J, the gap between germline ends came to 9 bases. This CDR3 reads CASSLEPSGSPLHF. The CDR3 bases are TGTGCCAGCAGCTTAGAACCGTCCGGTTCACCCCTCCACTTT. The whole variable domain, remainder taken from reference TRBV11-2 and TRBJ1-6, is EAGVAQSPRYKIIEKRQSVAFWCNPISGHATLYWYQQILGQGPKLLIQFQNNGVVDDSQLPKDRFSAERLKGVDSTLKIQPAKLEDSAVYLCASSLEPSGSPLHFGNGTRLTVT.

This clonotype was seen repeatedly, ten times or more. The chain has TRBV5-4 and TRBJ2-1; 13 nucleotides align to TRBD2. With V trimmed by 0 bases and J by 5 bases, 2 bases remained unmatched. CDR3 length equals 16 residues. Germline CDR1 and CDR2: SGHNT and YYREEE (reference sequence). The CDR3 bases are TGTGCCAGCAGCTTGGAGGGGACTAGCGGGGACAATGAGCAGTTCTTC. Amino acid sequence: CASSLEGTSGDNEQFF.

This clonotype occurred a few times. Here the CDR3 reads CATSAHGQGSSPLHF. The CDR3 DNA is TGTGCCACCAGCGCCCATGGACAGGGGAGTTCACCCCTCCACTTT. J is TRBJ1-6 and V is TRBV15, with TRBD1 identical over 9 bases. CDR1 is LNHNV and CDR2 is YYDKDF in the germline V gene (reference sequence). Trimming took 5 bases from V and 9 from J; bases not matched to a gene: 8. The CDR3 consists of 15 residues.

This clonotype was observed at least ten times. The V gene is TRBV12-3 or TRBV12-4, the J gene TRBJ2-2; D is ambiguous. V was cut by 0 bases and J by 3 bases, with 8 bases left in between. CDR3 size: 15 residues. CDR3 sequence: CASSLARVYTGELFF. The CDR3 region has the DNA TGTGCCAGCAGTTTAGCTAGGGTCTACACCGGGGAGCTGTTTTTT.

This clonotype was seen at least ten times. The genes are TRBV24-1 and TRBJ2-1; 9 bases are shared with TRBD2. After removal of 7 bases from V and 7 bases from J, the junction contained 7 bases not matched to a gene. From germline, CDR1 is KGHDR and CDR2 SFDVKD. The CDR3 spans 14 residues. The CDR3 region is CATSPYSGGNEQFF. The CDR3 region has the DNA TGTGCCACCAGCCCGTATAGCGGGGGTAATGAGCAGTTCTTC.

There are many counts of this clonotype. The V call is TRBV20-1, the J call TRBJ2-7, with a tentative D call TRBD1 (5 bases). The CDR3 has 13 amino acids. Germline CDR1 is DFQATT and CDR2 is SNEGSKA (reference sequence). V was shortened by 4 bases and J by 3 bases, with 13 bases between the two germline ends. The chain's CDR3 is CSAIRQGSYEQYF. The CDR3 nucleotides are TGCAGTGCTATTCGGCAGGGAAGCTACGAGCAGTACTTC.

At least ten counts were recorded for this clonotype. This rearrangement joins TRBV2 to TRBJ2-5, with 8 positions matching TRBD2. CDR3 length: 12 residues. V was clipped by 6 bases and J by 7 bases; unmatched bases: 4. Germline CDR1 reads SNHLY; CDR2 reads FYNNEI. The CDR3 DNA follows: TGTGCCAGCAGCCCCGGGGGGGGGACCCAGTACTTC. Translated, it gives CASSPGGGTQYF.

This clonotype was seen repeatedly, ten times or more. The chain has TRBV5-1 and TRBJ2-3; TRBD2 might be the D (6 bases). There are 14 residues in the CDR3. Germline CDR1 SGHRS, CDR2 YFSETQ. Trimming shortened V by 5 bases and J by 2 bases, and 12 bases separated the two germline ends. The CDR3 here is CASRRDFNTDTQYF. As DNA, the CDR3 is TGCGCCAGCAGGCGGGACTTCAACACAGATACGCAGTATTTT. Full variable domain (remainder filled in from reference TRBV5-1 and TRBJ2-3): KAGVTQTPRYLIKTRGQQVTLSCSPISGHRSVSWYQQTPGQGLQFLFEYFSETQRNKGNFPGRFSGRQFSNSRSEMNVSTLELGDSALYLCASRRDFNTDTQYFGPGTRLTVL.

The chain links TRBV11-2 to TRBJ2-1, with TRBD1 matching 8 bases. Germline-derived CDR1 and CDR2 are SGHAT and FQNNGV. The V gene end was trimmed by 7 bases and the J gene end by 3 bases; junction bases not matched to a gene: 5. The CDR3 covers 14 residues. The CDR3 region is CASTGQGIYNEQFF. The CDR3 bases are TGTGCCAGCACCGGACAGGGAATCTACAATGAGCAGTTCTTC.

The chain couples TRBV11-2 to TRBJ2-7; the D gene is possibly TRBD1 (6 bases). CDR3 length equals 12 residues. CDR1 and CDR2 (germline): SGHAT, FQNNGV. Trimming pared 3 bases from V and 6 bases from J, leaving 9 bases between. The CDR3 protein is CASSLTGTEQYF. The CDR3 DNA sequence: TGTGCCAGCAGCTTGACAGGTACCGAGCAGTACTTC.

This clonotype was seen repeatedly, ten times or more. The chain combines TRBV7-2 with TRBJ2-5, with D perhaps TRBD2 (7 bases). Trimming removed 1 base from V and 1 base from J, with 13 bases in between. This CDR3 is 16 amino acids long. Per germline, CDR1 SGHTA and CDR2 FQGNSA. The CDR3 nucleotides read TGTGCCAGCAGCTTAGTGGCGGGGGCTTCCCAAGAGACCCAGTACTTC. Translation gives CASSLVAGASQETQYF. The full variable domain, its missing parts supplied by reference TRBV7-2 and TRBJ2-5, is GAGVSQSPSNKVTEKGKDVELRCDPISGHTALYWYRQSLGQGLEFLIYFQGNSAPDKSGLPSDRFSAERTGGSVSTLTIQRTQQEDSAVYLCASSLVAGASQETQYFGPGTRLLVL.

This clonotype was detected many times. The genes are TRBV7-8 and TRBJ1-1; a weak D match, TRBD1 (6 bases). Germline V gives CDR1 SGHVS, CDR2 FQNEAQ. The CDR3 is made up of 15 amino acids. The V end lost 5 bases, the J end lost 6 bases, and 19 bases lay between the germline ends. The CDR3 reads CASSPSGGPVAEAFF. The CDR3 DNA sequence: TGTGCCAGCAGCCCCTCCGGGGGGCCAGTGGCTGAAGCTTTCTTT.

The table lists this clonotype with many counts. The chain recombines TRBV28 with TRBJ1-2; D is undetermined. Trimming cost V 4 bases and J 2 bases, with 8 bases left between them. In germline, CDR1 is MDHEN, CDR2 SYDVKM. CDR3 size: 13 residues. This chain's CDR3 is CASSYRRNYGYTF. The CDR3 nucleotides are TGTGCCAGCAGTTACCGACGGAACTATGGCTACACCTTC.

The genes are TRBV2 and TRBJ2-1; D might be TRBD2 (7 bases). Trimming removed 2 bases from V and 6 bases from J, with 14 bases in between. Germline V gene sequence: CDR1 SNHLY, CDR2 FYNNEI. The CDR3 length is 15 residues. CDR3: CASSEQGGGINEQFF. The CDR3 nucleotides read TGTGCCAGCAGTGAACAGGGCGGGGGCATCAATGAGCAGTTCTTC.

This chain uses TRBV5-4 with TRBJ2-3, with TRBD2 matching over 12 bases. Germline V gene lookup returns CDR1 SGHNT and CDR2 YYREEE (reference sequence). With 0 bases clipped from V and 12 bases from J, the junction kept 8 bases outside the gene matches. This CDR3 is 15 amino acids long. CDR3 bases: TGTGCCAGCAGCTTGGCGCTAGCGGGGGGGTACGGACAGTATTTT. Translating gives CASSLALAGGYGQYF.

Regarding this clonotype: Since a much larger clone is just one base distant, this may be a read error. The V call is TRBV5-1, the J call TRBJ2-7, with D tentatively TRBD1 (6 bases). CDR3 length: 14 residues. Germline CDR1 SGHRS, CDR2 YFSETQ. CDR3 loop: CTSSLEGGSYEQYF. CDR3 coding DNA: TGCACCAGCAGCTTGGAAGGGGGATCCTACGAGCAGTACTTC. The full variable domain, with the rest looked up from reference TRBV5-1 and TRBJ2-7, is KAGVTQTPRYLIKTRGQQVTLSCSPISGHRSVSWYQQTPGQGLQFLFEYFSETQRNKGNFPGRFSGRQFSNSRSEMNVSTLELGDSALYLCTSSLEGGSYEQYFGPGTRLTVT.

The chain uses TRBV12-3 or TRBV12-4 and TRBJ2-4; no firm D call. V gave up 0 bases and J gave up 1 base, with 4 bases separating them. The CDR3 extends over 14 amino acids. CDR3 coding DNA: TGTGCCAGCAGTTTAGCGGGGGCCAAAAACATTCAGTACTTC. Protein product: CASSLAGAKNIQYF.

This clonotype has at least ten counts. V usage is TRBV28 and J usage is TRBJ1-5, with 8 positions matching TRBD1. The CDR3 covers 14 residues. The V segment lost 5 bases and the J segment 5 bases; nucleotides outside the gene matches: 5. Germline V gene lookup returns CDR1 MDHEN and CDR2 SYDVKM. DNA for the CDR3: TGTGCCAGCAGTAGTGGGACAGGCCATCAGCCCCAGCATTTT. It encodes CASSSGTGHQPQHF.

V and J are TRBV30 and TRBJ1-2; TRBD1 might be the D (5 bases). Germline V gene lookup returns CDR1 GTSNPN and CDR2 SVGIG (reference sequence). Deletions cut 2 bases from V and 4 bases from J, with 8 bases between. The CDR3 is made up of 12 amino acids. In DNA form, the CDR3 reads TGTGCCTGGAGTTTGCAGGGCTATGGCTACACCTTC. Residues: CAWSLQGYGYTF.